This T cell receptor beta chain was observed in a study of blood T cell repertoires in COVID-19. Study-wide background: Specimens from acute and convalescent COVID-19 originated in the United States, Italy and Spain. PBMCs, B-cell-depleted T cells, or T cells were the source of the cDNA or gDNA that made up the material.

Original methodology: Estimates of nucleated cell counts were drawn from the amplification of reference gene primers. Measured with immunoSEQ multiplex PCR; TCRdb has only the in-frame clones, and not every one. V and J calls and clone size are those listed in that table; D and trimming were worked out from the DNA. The data contain approximately 210,000 clones, roughly 77% of them singletons. Clinical history as reported by participants underpinned cohort assignment. Germline V gene data show CDR1 as MNHEY and CDR2 as SVGEGT. There are 18 residues in the CDR3. The V gene lost 2 bases and the J gene lost 0 bases, with 18 bases spanning the gap.

The sequencing input was PBMCs or T cells enriched from blood (not recorded which). This sequence originates from a woman aged 50 to 60 with acute COVID-19. V usage is TRBV6-2 or TRBV6-3 and J usage is TRBJ2-3; a possible D gene is TRBD2 (5 bases). The CDR3 protein is CASSYPSTGGASTDTQYF. Here the CDR3 DNA reads TGTGCCAGCAGTTACCCTTCGACCGGAGGAGCTAGCACAGATACGCAGTATTTT.